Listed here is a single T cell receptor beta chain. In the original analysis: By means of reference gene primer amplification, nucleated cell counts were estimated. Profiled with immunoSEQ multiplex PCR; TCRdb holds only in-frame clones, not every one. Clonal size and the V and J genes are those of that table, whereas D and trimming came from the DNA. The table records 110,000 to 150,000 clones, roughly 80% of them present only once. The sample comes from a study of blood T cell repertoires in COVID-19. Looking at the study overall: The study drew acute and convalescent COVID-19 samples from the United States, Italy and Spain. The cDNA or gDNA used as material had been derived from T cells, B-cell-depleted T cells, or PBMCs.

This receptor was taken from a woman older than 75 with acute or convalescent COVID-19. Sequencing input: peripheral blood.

Written as DNA, the CDR3 is TGCGCCAGCAGATTAGAACCGGACATTACTTATGGCTACACCTTC. Its protein is CASRLEPDITYGYTF. The chain couples TRBV4-1 to TRBJ1-2; maybe TRBD1 (5 bases). The CDR3 spans 15 residues. CDR1 is MGHRA and CDR2 is YSYEKL in the germline V gene. The V end lost 6 bases, the J end lost 5 bases, and 19 bases lay between the germline ends.